This T cell receptor (beta chain) came from a study of molecular identifiers for immune sequencing clone quantification. CDR1 and CDR2 (germline): LGHNA, YSLEER. The CDR3 sequence is 18 residues long. Source material for naive CD8 libraries was about 17,000 to 1,100,000 sorted cells, with 10%, 30% or 50% RNA. Based on a CD8+CD4-CCR7+CD45RA+ profile, naive CD8 T cells were sorted. TCRdb fed the PCR reads into MiXCR, producing one record per CDR3 protein. The sample yields 400,000 to 600,000 distinct CDR3 sequences, about 20% seen once. General study points: Researchers reportedly could pick up spiked Jurkat TCR RNA from one cell mixed into roughly 1 million naive cells. Naive cells had under 1% of molecules in clones above 20 RNA copies, effectors over 99%.

As regards this clonotype: Its antigen is not identified. This may be a read error: a much more frequent sequence differs by one nucleotide.

The chain carries TRBV4-3 and TRBJ2-7; the D gene is possibly TRBD2 (7 bases). The origin of this receptor is a human donor in good health. Some libraries in this study had Jurkat cell RNA spiked in. The sequenced material came from naive CD8+ T cells from blood, with Jurkat cell RNA spiked in. The subset is: FACS-sorted CD8+CD4-CCR7+CD45RA+ naive T cells. Written as DNA, the CDR3 is TGCGCCAGCAGCCAGGACGGATCGCGGGGGCGTTCCTCCTACGAGCAGTGCTTC. It codes for CASSQDGSRGRSSYEQCF.